This T cell receptor (beta chain) was documented in a study of blood T cell repertoires in COVID-19. Study details: Samples representing acute and convalescent COVID-19 were sourced from the United States, Italy and Spain. T cells, B-cell-depleted T cells, or PBMCs provided the cDNA or gDNA that served as material.

The Seattle patients, enrolled during active infection, were followed longitudinally. As handled by the study authors: Estimated nucleated cell counts came from reference gene primer amplification. The repertoire was sequenced with immunoSEQ multiplex PCR; TCRdb's copy has only in-frame clones and lacks some. V and J calls and clone size follow that table, whereas D and trimming were derived from the DNA. Here the sample spans 50,000 to 65,000 clones, 84% being singletons. The CDR3 length is 19 residues. Unmatched junction bases numbered 16, after V lost 3 bases and J lost 5 bases. The germline CDR1 and CDR2 sequences are SGHTA and FQGNSA.

This receptor was taken from a man in his 60s with COVID-19, enrolled during active disease. The sample consisted of peripheral blood. The V gene is TRBV7-2, the J gene TRBJ2-5; TRBD2 agrees at 12 bases. The CDR3 here is CASSLHGLAGSVNKETQYF. The CDR3 coding sequence is TGTGCCAGCAGCTTGCACGGACTAGCGGGAAGTGTGAACAAGGAGACCCAGTACTTC.